This T cell receptor (beta chain) was observed in a study of shared clonotypes between healthy human individuals. Naive CD8 cells were CD45RO-negative, positively selected for CCR7, excluding terminally differentiated effector memory CD45RA+ cells. Study results and limitations: The study found lower generation probabilities in non-shared clonotypes than in those shared by all four donors. Sampling covered nothing but blood. Tissue TCR repertoires likely differ from those found in blood.

Germline V gene data show CDR1 as SNHLY and CDR2 as FYNNEI. V lost 6 bases, J lost 0 bases, and 21 bases lay in between. CDR3 size: 18 residues. In the case of this clone: The antigen is unknown.

Genomic DNA of each subset was evenly split across several immunoSEQ plates. In the sorted-subset replicate PCRs, around 220 ng DNA, 25,000 to 30,000 T cell genomes, was used. The table came from immunoSEQ multiplex PCR; TCRdb's copy has only in-frame clones and leaves some out. This repertoire shows about 680,000 clones, about 91% found once; its top ten account for approximately 24%. The rearrangement uses TRBV2 and TRBJ1-5; perhaps TRBD1 as D (5 bases). The sequenced sample was naive CD8+ T cells sorted from blood. The TCR comes from a young man in good health. In DNA form, the CDR3 reads TGTGCCAGCAGCGCAGGGTTCCGGACCGGCCTTAGCAATCAGCCCCAGCATTTT. Protein product: CASSAGFRTGLSNQPQHF.